The sequence of this T cell receptor (beta chain) was determined in a study of cytomegalovirus exposure and HLA in healthy donors. About the research overall: Of around 400 genotyped donors, roughly 81% grouped in the Caucasian-associated ancestry cluster.

CDR1 and CDR2 from the germline V gene are SNHLY and FYNNEI. The V gene end was trimmed by 6 bases and the J gene end by 7 bases; junction bases not matched to a gene: 11. The CDR3 loop spans 15 amino acids. Vbeta (60) and Jbeta (13) primers were used in the PCR. This table comes from immunoSEQ multiplex PCR, and its TCRdb copy is limited to in-frame clones, with some not included. Of 210,000 or so clones detected, about 88% appear once; the ten largest clones hold approximately 0.24%. The sequencing input was PBMCs. This clonotype originated in a girl aged 2 to 9 in good health and CMV-seronegative. The rearrangement joins TRBV2 to TRBJ2-1; 8 nucleotides line up with TRBD1. CDR3 amino acids: CASRADRVDWNEQFF. The CDR3 DNA reads TGTGCCAGCAGGGCGGACAGGGTAGATTGGAATGAGCAGTTCTTC.